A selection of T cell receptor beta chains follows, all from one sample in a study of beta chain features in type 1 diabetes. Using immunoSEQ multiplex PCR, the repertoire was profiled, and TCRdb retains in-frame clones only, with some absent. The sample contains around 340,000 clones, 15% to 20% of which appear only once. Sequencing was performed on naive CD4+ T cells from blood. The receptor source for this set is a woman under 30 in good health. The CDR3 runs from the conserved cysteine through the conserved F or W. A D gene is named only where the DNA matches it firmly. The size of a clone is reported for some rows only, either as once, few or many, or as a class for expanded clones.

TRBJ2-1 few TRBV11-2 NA CASSSNTDEQFF TGTGCCAGCAGCTCCAACACAGATGAGCAGTTCTTC
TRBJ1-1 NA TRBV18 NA CASQSTVNTEAFF TGTGCCAGCCAATCTACAGTGAACACTGAAGCTTTCTTT
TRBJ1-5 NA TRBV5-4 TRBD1 CASSSTQQGEDQPQHF TGTGCCAGCAGCTCGACGCAACAGGGGGAGGATCAGCCCCAGCATTTT
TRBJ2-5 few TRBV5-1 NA CASSGRRASETQYF TGCGCCAGCAGCGGGAGGAGGGCCTCAGAGACCCAGTACTTC
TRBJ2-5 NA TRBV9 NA CASSARPSSETQYF TGTGCCAGCAGCGCTAGGCCCAGCAGTGAGACCCAGTACTTC
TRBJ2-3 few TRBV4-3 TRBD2 CASSQAAGLDTQYF TGCGCCAGCAGCCAAGCAGCGGGGTTGGATACGCAGTATTTT
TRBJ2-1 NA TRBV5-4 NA CASSIPTGQSSYNEQFF TGTGCCAGCAGCATACCGACCGGACAGAGCTCCTACAATGAGCAGTTCTTC
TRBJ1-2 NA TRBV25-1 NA CASRPTVNYGYTF TGTGCCAGCAGGCCAACGGTGAACTATGGCTACACCTTC
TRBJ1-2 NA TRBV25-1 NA CASSRGRGQNYGYTF TGTGCCAGCAGCCGAGGACGAGGGCAGAACTATGGCTACACCTTC
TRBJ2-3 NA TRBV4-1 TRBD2 CASSQVDSGRTADTQYF TGCGCCAGCAGCCAAGTTGATAGCGGGAGAACGGCAGATACGCAGTATTTT
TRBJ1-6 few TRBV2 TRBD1 CASGQDLHNSPLHF TGTGCCAGCGGACAGGATCTGCATAATTCACCCCTCCACTTT
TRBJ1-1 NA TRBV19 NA CASSAVLNTEAFF TGTGCCAGCAGCGCTGTTTTGAACACTGAAGCTTTCTTT
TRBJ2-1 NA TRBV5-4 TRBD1 CASSLPPRTGTIEQFF TGTGCCAGCAGCCTCCCCCCCAGGACAGGGACGATCGAGCAGTTCTTC
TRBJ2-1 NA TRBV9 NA CASSVAEGASNEQFF TGTGCCAGCAGCGTAGCTGAAGGGGCCAGCAATGAGCAGTTCTTC
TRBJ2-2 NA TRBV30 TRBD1 CAWKGTANTGELFF TGTGCCTGGAAAGGGACAGCGAACACCGGGGAGCTGTTTTTT
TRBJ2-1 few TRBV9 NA CASSVEQDRDEQFF TGTGCCAGCAGCGTAGAACAGGATAGGGATGAGCAGTTCTTC
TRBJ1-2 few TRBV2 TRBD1 CASTRDRGGHYGYTF TGTGCCAGCACCCGGGACAGGGGTGGGCACTATGGCTACACCTTC
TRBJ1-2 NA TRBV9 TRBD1 CASSLGQGDYGYTF TGTGCCAGCAGCCTCGGACAGGGAGACTATGGCTACACCTTC
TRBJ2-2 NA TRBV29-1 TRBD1 CSASSGTGGKRELFF TGCAGCGCTTCTTCTGGGACAGGGGGCAAGAGGGAGCTGTTTTTT
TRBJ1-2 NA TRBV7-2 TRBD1 CASSIGQGTGWSGYTF TGTGCCAGCAGCATTGGACAGGGTACGGGTTGGAGTGGCTACACCTTC
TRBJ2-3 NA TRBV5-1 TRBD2 CASSRAPNSGSLTDTQYF TGCGCCAGCAGCCGAGCCCCTAATAGCGGGAGTTTGACAGATACGCAGTATTTT
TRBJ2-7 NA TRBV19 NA CASRPRVNQGSEQYF TGTGCCAGTAGACCCAGGGTCAATCAGGGGAGCGAGCAGTACTTC
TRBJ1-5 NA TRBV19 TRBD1 CASSVGQGAGQPQHF TGTGCCAGTAGCGTCGGACAGGGGGCAGGACAGCCCCAGCATTTT
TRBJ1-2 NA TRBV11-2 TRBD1 CASSFRTGYGYTF TGTGCCAGCAGCTTTCGGACAGGGTACGGCTACACCTTC
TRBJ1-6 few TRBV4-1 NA CASSQGPYSYNSPLHF TGCGCCAGCAGCCAAGGTCCCTACTCCTATAATTCACCCCTCCACTTT
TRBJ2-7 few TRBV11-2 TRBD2 CASSLFGTSGTNYEQYF TGTGCCAGCAGCTTATTTGGGACTAGCGGGACCAACTACGAGCAGTACTTC
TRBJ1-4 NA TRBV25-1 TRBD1 CASKKQGASEKLFF TGTGCCAGCAAAAAACAGGGGGCTAGTGAAAAACTGTTTTTT
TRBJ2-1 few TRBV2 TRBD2 CASTKRETSDDEQFF TGTGCCAGCACGAAGCGGGAGACTTCAGACGATGAGCAGTTCTTC
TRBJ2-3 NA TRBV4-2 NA CASSQGVIRGTDTQYF TGTGCCAGCAGCCAAGGGGTGATAAGGGGTACAGATACGCAGTATTTT
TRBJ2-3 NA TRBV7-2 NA CASSLRTSSTDTQYF TGTGCCAGCAGCTTGCGGACATCTAGCACAGATACGCAGTATTTT
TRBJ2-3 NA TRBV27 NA CASSLTGETDTQYF TGTGCCAGCAGTTTAACGGGGGAAACAGATACGCAGTATTTT
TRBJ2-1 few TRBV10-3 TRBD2 CATGRLADNEQFF TGTGCCACCGGGAGACTAGCGGACAATGAGCAGTTCTTC
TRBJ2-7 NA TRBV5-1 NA CASSDGRGKVEQYF TGCGCCAGCAGCGATGGTAGGGGTAAGGTGGAGCAGTACTTC
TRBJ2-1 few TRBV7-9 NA CASSPRDRHNEQFF TGTGCCAGCAGCCCGCGGGACAGACACAATGAGCAGTTCTTC
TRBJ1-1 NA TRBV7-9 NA CASSRTGRGTEAFF TGTGCCAGCAGCCGTACAGGCCGAGGCACTGAAGCTTTCTTT
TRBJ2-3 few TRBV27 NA CASSLSGTTDTQYF TGTGCCAGCAGCCTGAGCGGAACCACAGATACGCAGTATTTT
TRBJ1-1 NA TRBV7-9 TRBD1 CASSFPGQGKAEAFF TGTGCCAGCAGCTTCCCGGGACAGGGGAAGGCTGAAGCTTTCTTT
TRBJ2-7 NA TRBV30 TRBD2 CAWSGLAGSSYEQYF TGTGCCTGGAGTGGCCTAGCGGGGAGTTCCTACGAGCAGTACTTC
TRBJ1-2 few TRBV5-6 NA CASSLTAYGYTF TGTGCCAGCAGCTTGACAGCCTATGGCTACACCTTC
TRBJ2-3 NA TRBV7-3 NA CASSRGQSTDTQYF TGTGCCAGCAGCCGAGGACAAAGCACAGATACGCAGTATTTT
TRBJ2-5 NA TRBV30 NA CAWSLSSAGEQYF TGTGCCTGGAGTTTAAGTAGCGCAGGGGAGCAGTACTTC
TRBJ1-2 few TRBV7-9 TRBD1 CASSWGQGTYGYTF TGTGCCAGCAGCTGGGGACAGGGGACCTATGGCTACACCTTC
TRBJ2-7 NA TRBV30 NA CAWRSVGLEQYF TGTGCCTGGAGAAGTGTGGGGCTCGAGCAGTACTTC
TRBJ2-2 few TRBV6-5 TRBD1 CASRRQGSTGELFF TGTGCCAGCAGGCGACAGGGGAGCACCGGGGAGCTGTTTTTT
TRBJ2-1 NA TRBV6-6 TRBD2 CASSTGSGRASNEQFF TGTGCCAGCAGTACCGGGAGCGGGAGGGCCAGCAATGAGCAGTTCTTC
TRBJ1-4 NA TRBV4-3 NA CASSQDQGRKLFF TGCGCCAGCAGCCAAGATCAGGGGCGAAAACTGTTTTTT
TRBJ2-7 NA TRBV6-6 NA CASSSSDSYSYEQYF NA
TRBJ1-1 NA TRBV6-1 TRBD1 CACWSGGLGDTEAFF TGTGCCTGCTGGTCAGGGGGCTTGGGTGACACTGAAGCTTTCTTT
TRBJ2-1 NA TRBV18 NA CASSPGRKLSEQFF TGTGCCAGCTCACCTGGCAGGAAGCTCAGTGAGCAGTTCTTC
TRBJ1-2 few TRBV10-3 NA CAISHGELYGYTF TGTGCCATTTCCCACGGGGAGCTCTATGGCTACACCTTC
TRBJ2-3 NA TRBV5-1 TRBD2 CASSLTSGGLASTDTQYF TGCGCCAGCAGCTTGACTAGCGGGGGCCTTGCTAGCACAGATACGCAGTATTTT
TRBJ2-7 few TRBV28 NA CASSHLVSSYEQYF TGTGCCAGCAGTCACTTAGTGAGCTCCTACGAGCAGTACTTC
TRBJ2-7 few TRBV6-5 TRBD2 CASRAGGEQYF TGTGCCAGCAGGGCGGGAGGCGAGCAGTACTTC